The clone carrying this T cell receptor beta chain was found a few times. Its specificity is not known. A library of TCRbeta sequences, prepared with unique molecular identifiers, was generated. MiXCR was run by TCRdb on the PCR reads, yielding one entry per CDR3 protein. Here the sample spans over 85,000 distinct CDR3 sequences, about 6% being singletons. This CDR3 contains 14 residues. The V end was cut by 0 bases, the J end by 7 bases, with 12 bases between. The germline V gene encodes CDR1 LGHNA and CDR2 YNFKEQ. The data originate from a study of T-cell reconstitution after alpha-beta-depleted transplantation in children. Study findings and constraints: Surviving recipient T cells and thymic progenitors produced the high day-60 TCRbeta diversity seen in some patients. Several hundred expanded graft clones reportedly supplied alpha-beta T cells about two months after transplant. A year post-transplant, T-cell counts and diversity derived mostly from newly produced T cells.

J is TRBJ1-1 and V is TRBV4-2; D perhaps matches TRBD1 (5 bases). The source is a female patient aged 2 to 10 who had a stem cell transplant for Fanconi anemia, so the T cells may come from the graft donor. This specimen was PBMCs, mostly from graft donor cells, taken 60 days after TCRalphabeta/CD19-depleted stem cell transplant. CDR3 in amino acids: CASSQEVGAREAFF. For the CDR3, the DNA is TGTGCCAGCAGCCAAGAGGTAGGGGCGCGTGAAGCTTTCTTT.